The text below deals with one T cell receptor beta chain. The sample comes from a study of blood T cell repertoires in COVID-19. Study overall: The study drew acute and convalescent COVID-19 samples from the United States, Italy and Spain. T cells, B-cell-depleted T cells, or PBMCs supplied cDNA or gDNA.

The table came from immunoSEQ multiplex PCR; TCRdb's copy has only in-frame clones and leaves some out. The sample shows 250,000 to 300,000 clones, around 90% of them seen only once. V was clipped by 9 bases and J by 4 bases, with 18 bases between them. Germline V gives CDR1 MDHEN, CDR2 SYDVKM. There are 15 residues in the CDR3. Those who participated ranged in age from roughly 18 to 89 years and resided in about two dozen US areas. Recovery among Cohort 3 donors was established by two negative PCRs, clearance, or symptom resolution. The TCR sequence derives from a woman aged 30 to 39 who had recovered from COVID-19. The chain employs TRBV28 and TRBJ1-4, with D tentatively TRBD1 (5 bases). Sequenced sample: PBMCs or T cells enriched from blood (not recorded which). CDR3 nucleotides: TGTGCCAGTTCCAGGGTGTCGGTCTTTAATGAAAAACTGTTTTTT. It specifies CASSRVSVFNEKLFF.